These T cell receptor beta chains were read from a single sample in a study of cytomegalovirus exposure and HLA in healthy donors. Some clones are missing from TCRdb's copy, which holds only in-frame ones; the method was immunoSEQ multiplex PCR. The sample contains under 200,000 clones, approximately 80% of which appear only once. Sequencing input: PBMCs. The receptors stem from a man in his 60s in good health and CMV-seronegative. Both conserved end residues are part of each CDR3. A D gene is named only where the DNA matches it firmly. The listing skips clone size in some rows; elsewhere it reads once, few, many or a size class.

j_gene | abundance | d_gene | v_gene | CDR3nt | CDR3aa
TRBJ1-2 | - | - | TRBV25-1 | TGTGCCAGCAGTGAACAGGGAATCCACCGCACCTTC | CASSEQGIHRTF
TRBJ2-5 | - | TRBD1 | TRBV7-6 | TGTGCCAGCAGCTTAGCTTTTTCCAGGGGGCGGGAGACCCAGTACTTC | CASSLAFSRGRETQYF
TRBJ1-1 | - | - | TRBV9 | TGTGCCAGCAGCGGCGGTGAAAGGGGCAACACTGAAGCTTTCTTT | CASSGGERGNTEAFF
TRBJ1-5 | - | - | TRBV6-1 | TGTGCCAGCAGAGCCTCCGGGGTGAGCCGGCCCCAGCATTTT | CASRASGVSRPQHF
TRBJ2-1 | - | - | TRBV4-1 | TGCGCCAGCAGCCAATTGGGGACAAACTACAATGAGCAGTTCTTC | CASSQLGTNYNEQFF
TRBJ2-1 | - | TRBD2 | TRBV4-2 | TGTGCCAGCAGCCAAGCTAGCGGCCAATACAATGAGCAGTTCTTC | CASSQASGQYNEQFF
TRBJ2-7 | - | - | TRBV5-1 | TGCGCCAGCAGCTTGGCTTCGGGGTGGGCCTACGAGCAGTACTTC | CASSLASGWAYEQYF
TRBJ2-7 | - | TRBD2 | TRBV19 | TGTGCCAGTAGTCCCCGGACTAGCGGAGGCGAGGAGCAGTACTTC | CASSPRTSGGEEQYF
TRBJ2-3 | - | TRBD2 | TRBV13 | TGTGCCAGCAGCATCGAGCGGGGCCCAGATACGCAGTATTTT | CASSIERGPDTQYF
TRBJ1-3 | few | - | TRBV10-3 | TGTGCCATCACCGAAACGGGGGCTGGAAACACCATATATTTT | CAITETGAGNTIYF
TRBJ2-2 | - | TRBD1 | TRBV29-1 | TGCAGCGTCGACGGGACAGGGACTAACACCGGGGAGCTGTTTTTT | CSVDGTGTNTGELFF
TRBJ2-1 | - | TRBD2 | TRBV29-1 | TGCAGCGTTAAGGTCCTAGCGGGGGTTGGGGGGTTCTTC | CSVKVLAGVGGFF
TRBJ1-2 | - | - | TRBV2 | TGTGCCAGCAGGAACCCGGGACACAGTAACTATGGCTACACCTTC | CASRNPGHSNYGYTF
TRBJ1-1 | once | - | TRBV4-1 | TGCGCCAGCAGCCTCCGGACAGCTATGAACACTGAAGCTTTCTTT | CASSLRTAMNTEAFF
TRBJ2-2 | - | TRBD2 | TRBV25-1 | TGTGCCAGCAAAGTAAAGCGGGAGCCGAAAAACACCGGGGAGCTGTTTTTT | CASKVKREPKNTGELFF
TRBJ1-2 | - | TRBD1 | TRBV5-1 | TGCGCCAGCAGCTGGGGACAGGGTCAGAGCGGCTACACCTTC | CASSWGQGQSGYTF
TRBJ1-2 | - | TRBD1 | TRBV5-1 | TGCGCCAGCAGCATCGGGACAGGTTTAAACTATGGCTACACCTTC | CASSIGTGLNYGYTF
TRBJ2-5 | - | TRBD2 | TRBV5-1 | TGCGCCAGCAGAACCGGGACTAGCGGGAGGATAGAGACCCAGTACTTC | CASRTGTSGRIETQYF
TRBJ1-2 | few | - | TRBV11-2 | TGTGCCAGCAGCTATGATTCAGGCTATGGCTACACCTTC | CASSYDSGYGYTF
TRBJ1-1 | - | - | TRBV5-4 | TGTGCCAGCAGCCGTCAGGGGTCTCAGCGTCAAGCTTTCTTT | CASSRQGSQRQAFF
TRBJ2-5 | - | TRBD1 | TRBV29-1 | TGCAGCGTGACAGGGCCGGGGGAGACCCAGTACTTC | CSVTGPGETQYF
TRBJ2-5 | - | TRBD2 | TRBV28 | TGTGCCAGCAGCCCCAGCGGGGGACGTCAAGAGACCCAGTACTTC | CASSPSGGRQETQYF
TRBJ2-1 | - | TRBD2 | TRBV7-9 | TGTGCCAGCACGTCCTGGGCTAGCGGTCTCCATGAGCAGTTCTTC | CASTSWASGLHEQFF
TRBJ1-5 | - | TRBD1 | TRBV19 | TGTGCCAGTAGTACACAGGGGGAAAGCCAGCCCCAGCATTTT | CASSTQGESQPQHF
TRBJ2-5 | few | - | TRBV6-1 | TGTGCCAGCGGTACGGACTGGATAGGGAAAGAGACCCAGTACTTC | CASGTDWIGKETQYF
TRBJ1-2 | - | TRBD1 | TRBV15 | TGTGCCACCAGCAGAGACGAGGACAGGGATAACTATGGCTACACCTTC | CATSRDEDRDNYGYTF
TRBJ2-7 | - | TRBD1 | TRBV19 | TGTGCCAGTAGTTCCAGGGGGCTCCCCGCCGACGAGCAGTACTTC | CASSSRGLPADEQYF